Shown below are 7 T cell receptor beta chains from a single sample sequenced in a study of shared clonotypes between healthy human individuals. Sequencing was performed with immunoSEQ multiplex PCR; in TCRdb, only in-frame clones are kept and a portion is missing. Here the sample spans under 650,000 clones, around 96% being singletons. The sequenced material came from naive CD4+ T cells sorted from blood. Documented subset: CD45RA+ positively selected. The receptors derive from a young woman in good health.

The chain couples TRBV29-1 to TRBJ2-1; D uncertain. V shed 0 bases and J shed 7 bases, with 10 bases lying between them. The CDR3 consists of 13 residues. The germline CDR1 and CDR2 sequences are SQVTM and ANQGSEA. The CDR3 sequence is CSVEDPSWNEQFF. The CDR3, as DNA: TGCAGCGTTGAAGATCCATCATGGAATGAGCAGTTCTTC.

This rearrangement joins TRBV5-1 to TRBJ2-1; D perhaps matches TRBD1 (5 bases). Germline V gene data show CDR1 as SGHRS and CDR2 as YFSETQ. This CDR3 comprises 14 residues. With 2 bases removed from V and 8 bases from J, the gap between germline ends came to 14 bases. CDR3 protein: CASSLEGAADEQFF. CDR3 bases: TGCGCCAGCAGCTTAGAAGGGGCGGCGGATGAGCAGTTCTTC.

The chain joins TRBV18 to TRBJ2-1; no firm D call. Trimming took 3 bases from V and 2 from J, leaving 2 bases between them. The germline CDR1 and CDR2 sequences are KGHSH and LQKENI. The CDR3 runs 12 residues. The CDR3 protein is CASSPTYNEQFF. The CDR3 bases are TGTGCCAGCTCACCGACCTACAATGAGCAGTTCTTC. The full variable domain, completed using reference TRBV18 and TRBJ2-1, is NAGVMQNPRHLVRRRGQEARLRCSPMKGHSHVYWYRQLPEEGLKFMVYLQKENIIDESGMPKERFSAEFPKEGPSILRIQQVVRGDSAAYFCASSPTYNEQFFGPGTRLTVL.

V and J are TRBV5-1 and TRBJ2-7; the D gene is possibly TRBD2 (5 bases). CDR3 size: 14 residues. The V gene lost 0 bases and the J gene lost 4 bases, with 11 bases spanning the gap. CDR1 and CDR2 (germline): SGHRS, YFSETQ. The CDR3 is CASSLERAEYEQYF. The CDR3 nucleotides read TGCGCCAGCAGCTTGGAGCGAGCGGAGTACGAGCAGTACTTC.

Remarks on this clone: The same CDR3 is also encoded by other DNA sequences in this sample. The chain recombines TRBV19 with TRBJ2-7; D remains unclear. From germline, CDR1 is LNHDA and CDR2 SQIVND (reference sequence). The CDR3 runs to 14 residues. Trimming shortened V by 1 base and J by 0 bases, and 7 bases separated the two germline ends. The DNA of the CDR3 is TGTGCCAGTAGTATAGTCGGCTTCTCCTACGAGCAGTACTTC. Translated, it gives CASSIVGFSYEQYF.

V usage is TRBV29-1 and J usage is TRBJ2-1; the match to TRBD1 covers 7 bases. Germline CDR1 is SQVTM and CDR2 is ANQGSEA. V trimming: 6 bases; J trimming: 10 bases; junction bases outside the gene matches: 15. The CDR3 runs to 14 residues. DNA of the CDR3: TGCAGCGTCCTCCGGGACAGAGAGTCCCGGGAGCAGTTCTTC. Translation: CSVLRDRESREQFF.

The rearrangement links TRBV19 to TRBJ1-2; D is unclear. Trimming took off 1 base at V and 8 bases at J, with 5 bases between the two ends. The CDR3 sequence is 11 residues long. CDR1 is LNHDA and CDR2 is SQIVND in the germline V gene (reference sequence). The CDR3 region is CASSIATGYTF. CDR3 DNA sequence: TGTGCCAGTAGTATAGCGACAGGCTACACCTTC.